Here is one T cell receptor beta chain with its context. Its antigen is not known. This specimen belongs to a study of identical twins. General observations from the study: Twins shared out-of-frame alpha sequences with excess low generation probability.

A universal primer site was added by template switching, and unique molecular identifiers were carried by the cDNA. Each CDR3 protein is one row after TCRdb ran MiXCR on the 5' RACE reads. The repertoire holds around 530,000 distinct CDR3 sequences, with around 15% as singletons. Germline V gives CDR1 SEHNR, CDR2 FQNEAQ (reference sequence). V was shortened by 6 bases and J by 5 bases, with 14 bases between the two germline ends. This CDR3 has 14 residues. Healthy Caucasian donors formed the entire cohort. These data were likewise used in another study, on yellow fever vaccine responses in identical twins.

The chain uses TRBV7-9 and TRBJ2-1; D tentatively fits TRBD1 or TRBD2 (5 bases each). Sequenced: CD4+ T cells sorted from blood. The receptor comes from a woman between 18 and 29 years old in good health. CDR3 DNA sequence: TGTGCCAGCAGGGAGAGGGGAAGGGACAATGAGCAGTTCTTC. This gives the protein CASRERGRDNEQFF. Using reference TRBV7-9 and TRBJ2-1 for the parts outside the CDR3, the full variable domain is DTGVSQNPRHKITKRGQNVTFRCDPISEHNRLYWYRQTLGQGPEFLTYFQNEAQLEKSRLLSDRFSAERPKGSFSTLEIQRTEQGDSAMYLCASRERGRDNEQFFGPGTRLTVL.